These 20 T cell receptor beta chains came from one sample sequenced in a study of response to subunit inactivated influenza vaccine (dated by TCRdb to 2016 to 2018). The library came from RT-PCR. TCRdb lists the instrument as Illumina HiSeq 2500. The public reads were reanalyzed by TCRdb: fastp trimming at Q25, MiXCR alignment, in-frame beta chains only. One record per CDR3 amino acid sequence lists the most common genes and DNA. For this sample the table gives roughly 190,000 distinct CDR3 sequences, of which approximately 12% were detected only once. The top ten clonotypes cover 25% to 35% of the sample. These data also featured in a second study, about T cells expressing NK-cell markers. The second paper states: TCR beta cDNA libraries were prepared using 5'RACE template switching, which introduced a universal primer site and unique molecular identifiers.

Material: CD8+ T cells sorted from PBMCs, obtained 11 to 12 days after vaccination. The receptor set was obtained from a man aged 45-65 years who received an inactivated influenza vaccine. Donor details come from another sample of the same person, matched by shared clones.

The rearrangement links TRBV29-1 to TRBJ2-3, with D hard to call. The V and J ends lost 5 bases and 4 bases respectively, with 10 bases between them. Per the germline V gene, CDR1 is SQVTM and CDR2 is ANQGSEA. This CDR3 has 12 amino acids. The CDR3 nucleotides read TGCAGCGTTATGGGGTTGGCAGATACGCAGTATTTT. Translation gives CSVMGLADTQYF.

Many counts were recorded for this clonotype. The J gene is TRBJ2-7, the V gene TRBV29-1, with D unclear. Per germline, CDR1 SQVTM and CDR2 ANQGSEA. V was cut by 7 bases and J by 0 bases, with 13 bases left in between. The CDR3 has 13 residues. The CDR3 region has the DNA TGCAGCGCCCGGACCGCTTACTCCTACGAGCAGTACTTC. Translating it yields CSARTAYSYEQYF.

V usage is TRBV20-1 and J usage is TRBJ2-1; D not resolved. Between the trimmed V and J ends, which lost 6 bases and 7 bases, there was a span of 22 bases. CDR1 DFQATT and CDR2 SNEGSKA come from the germline V gene (reference sequence). This CDR3 comprises 15 residues. CDR3: CSACGPELFLNEQFF. In nucleotides, the CDR3 is TGCAGTGCCTGTGGCCCGGAGCTGTTTTTGAATGAGCAGTTCTTC.

The sample holds a few counts of this clonotype. The CDR3 DNA is TGTGCCAGCAGCCAAGAGATGTGGGGGACTGCGGACTATGGCTACACCTTC. It yields the protein CASSQEMWGTADYGYTF. The genes are TRBV14 and TRBJ1-2, with a weak D call TRBD1 (5 bases). Trimming took 0 bases from V and 3 from J, leaving 17 bases between them. This CDR3 region has 17 residues. Germline V gives CDR1 SGHDN, CDR2 FVKESK.

The chain carries TRBV15 and TRBJ2-7; unclear D gene. The CDR3 extends over 15 amino acids. The germline gives CDR1 LNHNV, CDR2 YYDKDF (reference sequence). The germline V and J ends were trimmed by 1 base and 1 base, with 11 bases remaining between them. CDR3 bases: TGTGCCACCAGCAGAGTTCGAGGCAGATCCTACGAGCAGTACTTC. Translation gives CATSRVRGRSYEQYF.

This sequence joins TRBV6-1 and TRBJ2-7, with TRBD1 identical over 9 bases. CDR3 length: 17 amino acids. The V segment lost 6 bases and the J segment 3 bases; nucleotides outside the gene matches: 15. Germline V gives CDR1 MNHNS, CDR2 SASEGT. The CDR3 protein is CASSRDRVTVLYYEQYF. In DNA form, the CDR3 reads TGTGCCAGCAGCCGGGACAGGGTAACTGTCCTCTACTACGAGCAGTACTTC.

This clonotype was picked up a small number of times. This chain joins TRBV7-8 and TRBJ2-5; D gene uncertain. There are 13 residues in the CDR3. V lost 7 bases to trimming and J lost 3 bases, with 12 bases between them. Germline CDR1 SGHVS, CDR2 FQNEAQ. The CDR3 DNA follows: TGTGCCAGCACCATATGGATGGAAGAGACCCAGTACTTC. As protein: CASTIWMEETQYF.

This clonotype was seen only a few times. This chain joins TRBV10-3 and TRBJ2-2; either TRBD1 or TRBD2 may supply D (7 bases each). From germline, CDR1 is ENHRY and CDR2 SYGVKD. Deletions cut 10 bases from V and 6 bases from J, with 21 bases between. CDR3 length equals 15 residues. The CDR3 region is CATEGRRGGPGELFF. The DNA of the CDR3 is TGTGCCACCGAAGGTCGCAGGGGGGGGCCCGGGGAGCTGTTTTTT.

The V call is TRBV4-1, the J call TRBJ2-7, with D maybe TRBD2 (5 bases). Germline V CDR1 and CDR2: MGHRA, YSYEKL. V was shortened by 3 bases and J by 4 bases, with 13 bases between the two germline ends. The length of the CDR3 is 14 residues. CDR3 in DNA: TGCGCCAGCAGCCAGGCAGGACTTTTATACGAGCAGTACTTC. Residues: CASSQAGLLYEQYF.

This clonotype was recorded a few times. The rearrangement uses TRBV6-1 and TRBJ2-7; tentative D call: TRBD1 (5 bases). This CDR3 region has 15 residues. Trimming removed 8 bases from V and 0 bases from J, with 17 bases in between. Looked up from germline, CDR1 is MNHNS and CDR2 is SASEGT. CDR3 sequence (DNA): TGTGCCAGCTTGGGGCTGATGACGAGCTCCTACGAGCAGTACTTC. This codes for CASLGLMTSSYEQYF.

The V gene is TRBV29-1, the J gene TRBJ2-7; 7 bases line up with TRBD1. After removal of 6 bases from V and 1 base from J, the junction contained 3 bases not matched to a gene. Germline values: CDR1 SQVTM, CDR2 ANQGSEA. The CDR3 extends over 12 amino acids. CDR3 coding DNA: TGCAGCGTCAACAGGGGATCCTACGAGCAGTACTTC. This codes for CSVNRGSYEQYF.

This clonotype was recorded at least ten times. The chain carries TRBV20-1 and TRBJ2-1; TRBD2 agrees at 9 bases. Per germline, CDR1 DFQATT and CDR2 SNEGSKA (reference sequence). The CDR3 is made up of 15 amino acids. Unmatched junction bases numbered 13, after V lost 8 bases and J lost 5 bases. CDR3 residues: CSLRLGGRDHNEQFF. In nucleotides, the CDR3 is TGCAGTCTCAGGCTTGGCGGGAGGGATCACAATGAGCAGTTCTTC.

The chain recombines TRBV12-3 or TRBV12-4 with TRBJ2-3; TRBD1 matches 7 bases. The V segment lost 8 bases and the J segment 5 bases; nucleotides outside the gene matches: 10. The CDR3 runs to 14 residues. CDR3 sequence: CASLQGSSEDTQYF. The DNA of the CDR3 is TGTGCCAGCCTACAGGGGTCCTCGGAAGATACGCAGTATTTT.

The genes are TRBV6-2 or TRBV6-3 and TRBJ1-5; D ambiguous. V shed 5 bases and J shed 1 base, with 9 bases lying between them. The germline V gene encodes CDR1 MNHEY and CDR2 SVGEGT. The CDR3 extends over 14 amino acids. This CDR3 reads CASSPWISNQPQHF. For the CDR3, the DNA is TGTGCCAGCAGTCCGTGGATCAGCAATCAGCCCCAGCATTTT.

This clonotype was observed a few times. The genes are TRBV7-9 and TRBJ2-5; 7 nucleotides line up with TRBD2. Trimming took 5 bases from V and 4 from J; bases not matched to a gene: 10. Germline V CDR1 and CDR2: SEHNR, FQNEAQ (reference sequence). This CDR3 is 15 amino acids long. The DNA of the CDR3 is TGTGCCAGCAGCCCATTCCGGACTAGTGGAGAGACCCAGTACTTC. Its protein product is CASSPFRTSGETQYF.

The gene calls are TRBV19 and TRBJ2-3, with a weak D call TRBD2 (6 bases). Germline CDR1 and CDR2: LNHDA and SQIVND (reference sequence). This CDR3 contains 15 residues. V was trimmed by 4 bases and J by 3 bases, leaving 14 bases between them. The CDR3 coding sequence is TGTGCCAGTAGTAGTTTAGCGGCGGGGACAGATACGCAGTATTTT. Protein product: CASSSLAAGTDTQYF. The variable domain in full, completed from reference TRBV19 and TRBJ2-3, reads DGGITQSPKYLFRKEGQNVTLSCEQNLNHDAMYWYRQDPGQGLRLIYYSQIVNDFQKGDIAEGYSVSREKKESFPLTVTSAQKNPTAFYLCASSSLAAGTDTQYFGPGTRLTVL.

This clonotype was observed a few times. This chain links TRBV6-2 or TRBV6-3 with TRBJ2-7; D is uncertain. The CDR3 has 12 residues. The germline V gene encodes CDR1 MNHEY and CDR2 SVGEGT. V lost 1 base and J lost 7, with 8 bases in between. The CDR3 sequence is CASSYLRNEQYF. The CDR3 nucleotides are TGTGCCAGCAGTTACTTGAGAAATGAGCAGTACTTC.

The V and J genes are TRBV12-3 or TRBV12-4 and TRBJ2-2; D is undetermined. CDR3 length equals 14 residues. V was cut by 1 base and J by 6 bases, with 9 bases left in between. DNA for the CDR3: TGTGCCAGCAGTTTAGTCGGTACAGCCGGGGAGCTGTTTTTT. This encodes CASSLVGTAGELFF.

This sequence joins TRBV20-1 and TRBJ2-7; D might be TRBD2 (6 bases). The CDR3 loop spans 15 amino acids. V was shortened by 2 bases and J by 3 bases, with 17 bases between the two germline ends. Germline V CDR1 and CDR2: DFQATT, SNEGSKA (reference sequence). CDR3: CSARIPRDSGYEQYF. CDR3 nucleotide sequence: TGCAGTGCTAGAATCCCGCGGGATAGTGGCTACGAGCAGTACTTC.

This clonotype was recorded a few times. The chain joins TRBV9 to TRBJ2-1; D uncertain. This CDR3 is 13 amino acids long. V lost 0 bases, J lost 5 bases, and 6 bases lay in between. Germline V gives CDR1 SGDLS, CDR2 YYNGEE. This chain's CDR3 is CASSVEEHNEQFF. The CDR3 nucleotides read TGTGCCAGCAGCGTAGAAGAGCACAATGAGCAGTTCTTC.